The 32 T cell receptor beta chains presented below share a single source sample, sequenced in a study of breast tumors, draining lymph nodes, adjacent tissues. Breast cancer patients provided tissue from their axillary draining lymph nodes. TCRdb called the multiplex PCR reads again in MiXCR, with one record for every CDR3 protein. The table records approximately 210,000 distinct CDR3 sequences, about 32% of them present only once. The specimen was axillary lymph node tissue. These receptor sequences come from a female donor with breast cancer. Some clones in this sample may be carry-over from other donors' samples.

This clonotype was recorded many times. V and J are TRBV6-5 and TRBJ1-2, with 10 positions matching TRBD1. Germline V gene data show CDR1 as MNHEY and CDR2 as SVGAGI. Trimming cost V 5 bases and J 13 bases; bases outside gene matches: 4. This CDR3 region has 11 residues. This CDR3 reads CASSRQGAVTF. CDR3 sequence (DNA): TGTGCCAGCAGTAGACAGGGGGCAGTCACCTTC.

The table lists this clonotype with many counts. The V gene is TRBV7-8, the J gene TRBJ2-5; no reliable D call. Trimming took off 4 bases at V and 9 bases at J, with 15 bases between the two ends. CDR1 and CDR2 (germline): SGHVS, FQNEAQ. This CDR3 contains 13 residues. The CDR3, as DNA: TGTGCCAGCAGCTCAAGGACGGTTCTCTCCCAGTACTTC. Translation: CASSSRTVLSQYF.

Comments on this clonotype: A much bigger clone sits one base away, suggesting this may be a read error. The rearrangement uses TRBV7-2 and TRBJ1-2; 7 bases fit TRBD1. The germline gives CDR1 SGHTA, CDR2 FQGNSA. This CDR3 is 15 amino acids long. CDR3 sequence reads: CAGSARDRQSLGYPF. The CDR3 DNA follows: TGTGCCGGCAGCGCCCGGGACAGACAATCTCTCGGCTACCCCTTC.

The chain has TRBV20-1 and TRBJ2-5; possible D gene TRBD2, 6 bases. The V gene's germline CDR1 is DFQATT and CDR2 SNEGSKA (reference sequence). This CDR3 has 15 residues. V lost 0 bases and J 1 base, leaving 12 bases between the germline ends. Written as DNA, the CDR3 is TGCAGTGCTAGAGATCGCGGGGCCATCCAAGAGACCCAGTACTTC. This gives the protein CSARDRGAIQETQYF.

This clonotype was observed many times. The chain employs TRBV12-3 or TRBV12-4 and TRBJ1-4; D is unclear. With 3 bases removed from V and 3 bases from J, the gap between germline ends came to 11 bases. The length of the CDR3 is 15 residues. DNA of the CDR3: TGTGCCAGCAGTTTTGGAGCCGGGCCTAATGAAAAACTGTTTTTT. Its protein product is CASSFGAGPNEKLFF.

V usage is TRBV20-1 and J usage is TRBJ2-2; D is ambiguous. The CDR3 is 11 amino acids. The V end was cut by 3 bases, the J end by 8 bases, with 7 bases between. Germline CDR1 DFQATT, CDR2 SNEGSKA (reference sequence). CDR3 bases: TGCAGTGCTAGGACGACAGGGGAGCTGTTTTTT. Amino acids: CSARTTGELFF.

This clonotype has at least ten counts. The chain links TRBV7-2 to TRBJ1-2; D gene unclear. Trimming took 1 base from V and 2 from J, leaving 14 bases between them. Germline lookup yields CDR1 SGHTA and CDR2 FQGNSA. The CDR3 is made up of 16 amino acids. The CDR3 region has the DNA TGTGCCAGCAGCTTAGGTATAGGGCTGAAAAACTATGGCTACACCTTC. Translating gives CASSLGIGLKNYGYTF.

This clonotype was seen more than once but under ten times. Just one base apart from a much larger clone, this may be a read error. The V gene is TRBV9, the J gene TRBJ2-5; 7 nucleotides match TRBD2. Germline CDR1 reads SGDLS; CDR2 reads YYNGEE. The CDR3 covers 14 residues. CDR3 in amino acids: CASSGSGRQETQSF. The CDR3 bases are TGTGCCAGCAGCGGTAGCGGGCGCCAAGAGACCCAGTCCTTC.

This clonotype was seen once. Possible read error: a much larger clone is one base away. This chain uses TRBV3-1 with TRBJ2-1, with D possibly being TRBD1 (6 bases). The CDR3 contains 15 residues. Per germline, CDR1 LGHDT and CDR2 YNNKEL (reference sequence). V lost 1 base and J 6 bases, leaving 13 bases between the germline ends. CDR3 coding DNA: TGTGCCAGCAGCCAAGGTTGGGGGCCTACCAATGAGCAGTTCTTC. It translates to CASSQGWGPTNEQFF.

Note on this clonotype: The junction and the germline gene differ at one end; a read error may be behind it. The CDR3 DNA follows: TGTGCCAGTAGCCATGGGACTAGCGGGGGTCGGGGCTACGAGCAGTCCTTC. Encoded protein: CASSHGTSGGRGYEQSF. This chain uses TRBV19 with TRBJ2-7; 14 nucleotides agree with TRBD2. The CDR3 has 17 amino acids. The germline CDR1 and CDR2 sequences are LNHDA and SQIVND (reference sequence).

This clonotype was detected ten times or more. V is TRBV19 and J is TRBJ2-7; 11 nucleotides match TRBD2. V shed 6 bases, J shed 7 bases, and the junction held 8 bases outside the gene matches. The CDR3 totals 14 residues. Germline-derived CDR1 and CDR2 are LNHDA and SQIVND (reference sequence). The CDR3, as DNA: TGTGCCAGTAGGGGTCTAGCGGGAGGAAATGAGCAGTACTTC. This gives the protein CASRGLAGGNEQYF. Looking up the rest from reference TRBV19 and TRBJ2-7 gives the full variable domain: DGGITQSPKYLFRKEGQNVTLSCEQNLNHDAMYWYRQDPGQGLRLIYYSQIVNDFQKGDIAEGYSVSREKKESFPLTVTSAQKNPTAFYLCASRGLAGGNEQYFGPGTRLTVT.

This clonotype was detected ten times or more. This rearrangement joins TRBV7-8 to TRBJ2-3; no clear D gene. CDR3 length: 15 residues. The ends were cut back, 7 bases at V and 4 bases at J, with 18 bases in the middle. Germline values: CDR1 SGHVS, CDR2 FQNEAQ. CDR3 in amino acids: CASKSFFSGADTQYF. CDR3 nucleotides: TGTGCCAGCAAGTCCTTCTTTTCCGGCGCAGATACGCAGTATTTT.

There are many counts of this clonotype. CDR3 region: CASSLGWTGGDYGYTF. As DNA, the CDR3 is TGTGCCAGCAGCTTGGGTTGGACAGGGGGGGACTATGGCTACACCTTC. The rearrangement links TRBV5-8 to TRBJ1-2, with TRBD1 matching over 10 bases. This CDR3 is 16 amino acids long. Germline CDR1 and CDR2: SGHTS and YDEGEE. V was pared by 0 bases and J by 3 bases, with 5 bases of the junction left unmatched.

Concerning this clonotype itself: This may arise from a read error, as a much more abundant clone is one base away. CDR3 sequence: CASSHSRQGATGNTIYF. Here the CDR3 DNA reads TGTGCCAGCAGTCACTCGAGACAGGGGGCTACTGGAAACACCATATATTTT. This sequence joins TRBV6-5 and TRBJ1-3; TRBD1 aligns across 10 bases. The CDR3 covers 17 residues. CDR1 MNHEY and CDR2 SVGAGI come from the germline V gene.

In this sample, this clonotype turned up a few times. V is TRBV28 and J is TRBJ2-1; 13 bases agree with TRBD2. Germline CDR1 MDHEN, CDR2 SYDVKM. V shed 6 bases, J shed 6 bases, and the junction held 5 bases outside the gene matches. The CDR3 runs 15 residues. CDR3 sequence: CASSPTSGRANEQFF. CDR3 coding DNA: TGTGCCAGCAGCCCAACTAGCGGGAGGGCCAATGAGCAGTTCTTC.

This clonotype was observed at least ten times. The chain carries TRBV19 and TRBJ2-1, with 7 bases aligning to TRBD2. The V gene's germline CDR1 is LNHDA and CDR2 SQIVND (reference sequence). The length of the CDR3 is 16 residues. The trim removed 2 bases at V and 5 bases at J, leaving 9 bases unmatched. The CDR3 loop reads CASSIWGLNRDNEQFF. In nucleotides, the CDR3 is TGTGCCAGTAGTATATGGGGACTAAATAGAGACAATGAGCAGTTCTTC.

This clonotype was seen ten or more times. The V and J genes are TRBV5-1 and TRBJ2-7; D remains ambiguous. Germline-derived CDR1 and CDR2 are SGHRS and YFSETQ. The CDR3 has 13 residues. V was shortened by 5 bases and J by 3 bases, with 12 bases between the two germline ends. CDR3 sequence reads: CASSKTPNYEQYF. DNA for the CDR3: TGCGCCAGCAGTAAAACACCGAACTACGAGCAGTACTTC. Full variable domain (remainder filled in from reference TRBV5-1 and TRBJ2-7): KAGVTQTPRYLIKTRGQQVTLSCSPISGHRSVSWYQQTPGQGLQFLFEYFSETQRNKGNFPGRFSGRQFSNSRSEMNVSTLELGDSALYLCASSKTPNYEQYFGPGTRLTVT.

As DNA, the CDR3 is TGTGCCATCGGTTCTAGCGGGACTAGAGGGGAGACCCAGTACTTC. Its translation is CAIGSSGTRGETQYF. V gene TRBV10-3 combines with J gene TRBJ2-5; 9 bases align to TRBD2. The CDR3 spans 15 residues. The ends lost 8 bases at V and 5 bases at J; junction bases unmatched: 12. Germline CDR1 reads ENHRY; CDR2 reads SYGVKD.

Ten or more counts support this clonotype. The conserved phenylalanine or tryptophan is not found at the CDR3 terminus, so this likely reflects a read error. The chain carries TRBV5-1 and TRBJ2-7; 11 bases align to TRBD1. Germline lookup yields CDR1 SGHRS and CDR2 YFSETQ. The ends lost 3 bases at V and 2 bases at J; junction bases unmatched: 10. CDR3 length: 17 residues. The CDR3 is CASSSWTGGPLAYEQYL. CDR3 nucleotide sequence: TGCGCCAGCAGCTCTTGGACAGGGGGCCCCCTCGCCTACGAGCAGTACCTC.

Details on this clonotype: It is likely a read error, because the conserved phenylalanine at the end of the CDR3 is missing. The DNA is left out, because the CDR3 cannot be placed on it with certainty; the CDR3 is given as TCRdb lists it. The chain links TRBV7-9 to TRBJ2-5. Both ends counted, the CDR3 spans 8 residues. Germline loops: CDR1 SEHNR, CDR2 FQNEAQ (reference sequence). The chain's CDR3 is CASRPRTS.

The chain links TRBV20-1 to TRBJ2-3; TRBD2 matches at 13 bases. The CDR3 spans 17 residues. Germline-derived CDR1 and CDR2 are DFQATT and SNEGSKA (reference sequence). Trimming cost V 1 base and J 11 bases; bases outside gene matches: 15. The CDR3 spells CSARGTSGGPTSMEQYF. The CDR3 DNA reads TGCAGTGCTAGAGGGACTAGCGGGGGCCCTACTAGTATGGAGCAGTATTTT.

This sequence joins TRBV6-1 and TRBJ1-5; no firm D call. The CDR3 covers 13 residues. CDR1 is MNHNS, CDR2 SASEGT, per germline. V was clipped by 3 bases and J by 15 bases, with 18 bases between them. The DNA of the CDR3 is TGTGCCAGCAGTGAGGATACACCTTCGAAGCCGCATTTT. Protein product: CASSEDTPSKPHF.

In its sample, this clonotype was seen many times. The gene calls are TRBV7-9 and TRBJ1-6; D might be TRBD1 (6 bases). There are 19 residues in the CDR3. Trimming pared 2 bases from V and 0 bases from J, leaving 17 bases between. Germline-derived CDR1 and CDR2 are SEHNR and FQNEAQ (reference sequence). The chain's CDR3 is CASSLMSGGPSSYNSPLHF. The CDR3 DNA sequence: TGTGCCAGCAGCTTAATGTCCGGGGGCCCGAGCTCCTATAATTCACCCCTCCACTTT.

With regard to this clonotype: A much larger clonotype is one base distant, so this may be a read error. The chain is built from TRBV29-1 and TRBJ1-1; no definite D call. The germline V gene encodes CDR1 SQVTM and CDR2 ANQGSEA. This CDR3 has 12 amino acids. CDR3 in DNA: TGCAGCGCGAGAACGGTGAACGCTGAAGCTTTCTTT. Protein sequence: CSARTVNAEAFF.

This chain links TRBV5-1 with TRBJ2-6; the match to TRBD2 covers 8 bases. The CDR3 runs to 16 residues. Germline V lookup: CDR1 SGHRS, CDR2 YFSETQ. V lost 1 base and J lost 0; bases outside the gene matches: 0. The CDR3 sequence is CASSLTSGSGANVLTF. The CDR3 region has the DNA TGCGCCAGCAGCTTGACTAGCGGCTCTGGGGCCAACGTCCTGACTTTC.

For this clonotype: This may be a read error: a much more frequent sequence differs by one nucleotide. V usage is TRBV30 and J usage is TRBJ2-3; D call uncertain. The last part of the DNA fits TRBJ1-5 better; the J call may be wrong. The CDR3 totals 15 residues. Germline V lookup: CDR1 GTSNPN, CDR2 SVGIG (reference sequence). The CDR3 loop reads CAWGLAGLGTDTQHF. The CDR3 region has the DNA TGTGCCTGGGGACTAGCGGGATTGGGCACAGATACGCAGCATTTT.

This clonotype was counted between two and nine times. A much more abundant neighbour one base away suggests this may be a read error. This chain links TRBV20-1 with TRBJ2-5; no clear D gene. V shed 1 base and J shed 5 bases, with 17 bases lying between them. The CDR3 contains 15 residues. Germline V CDR1 and CDR2: DFQATT, SNEGSKA (reference sequence). Here the CDR3 reads CSARGPRSGVETQYF. In DNA form, the CDR3 reads TGCAGTGCTAGAGGCCCTCGTTCCGGAGTGGAGACCCAGTACTTC.

This clonotype was detected many times. This chain uses TRBV6-6 with TRBJ2-5; 13 positions agree with TRBD2. J lost 7 bases, V lost 5 bases, and 10 bases had no gene match. In germline, CDR1 is MNHNY, CDR2 SVGAGI (reference sequence). The CDR3 extends over 16 amino acids. The CDR3 protein is CASSGVGTSGKPTQYF. The CDR3 DNA is TGTGCCAGCAGTGGCGTCGGGACTAGCGGGAAACCGACCCAGTACTTC.

The chain recombines TRBV30 with TRBJ1-6, with 7 bases identical to TRBD1. Germline V gives CDR1 GTSNPN, CDR2 SVGIG (reference sequence). CDR3 length equals 14 residues. With 1 base clipped from V and 7 bases from J, the junction kept 4 bases outside the gene matches. CDR3 nucleotides: TGTGCCTGGAGTGCAGAGACAGGGAATTCACCCCTCCACTTT. Its protein product is CAWSAETGNSPLHF.

The genes are TRBV6-2 or TRBV6-3 and TRBJ2-7; 8 bases align to TRBD1. The CDR3 spans 14 residues. Per germline, CDR1 MNHEY and CDR2 SVGEGT. Trimming at V came to 4 bases and at J to 4 bases, leaving 6 bases not matched to a gene. In DNA form, the CDR3 reads TGTGCCAGCAGTTCCCGGACAGGGCTATACGAGCAGTACTTC. Its protein product is CASSSRTGLYEQYF.

This clonotype was detected ten times or more. The V gene is TRBV5-1, the J gene TRBJ1-5; the match to TRBD1 covers 7 bases. J lost 5 bases, V lost 4 bases, and 12 bases had no gene match. Per germline, CDR1 SGHRS and CDR2 YFSETQ. The CDR3 is 16 amino acids. For the CDR3, the DNA is TGCGCCAGCAGCCCTGATACGGGACAGAGGGATCAGCCCCAGCATTTT. Translation gives CASSPDTGQRDQPQHF. The whole variable domain, remainder taken from reference TRBV5-1 and TRBJ1-5, is KAGVTQTPRYLIKTRGQQVTLSCSPISGHRSVSWYQQTPGQGLQFLFEYFSETQRNKGNFPGRFSGRQFSNSRSEMNVSTLELGDSALYLCASSPDTGQRDQPQHFGDGTRLSIL.

V and J are TRBV7-9 and TRBJ1-4; 7 nucleotides line up with TRBD1. The germline V gene encodes CDR1 SEHNR and CDR2 FQNEAQ (reference sequence). Trimming took 1 base from V and 8 from J; bases not matched to a gene: 10. This CDR3 is built from 16 residues. The CDR3 loop is CASSLDLAGGREKLFF. The CDR3, as DNA: TGTGCCAGCAGCTTAGATTTGGCAGGGGGTAGAGAAAAACTGTTTTTT.